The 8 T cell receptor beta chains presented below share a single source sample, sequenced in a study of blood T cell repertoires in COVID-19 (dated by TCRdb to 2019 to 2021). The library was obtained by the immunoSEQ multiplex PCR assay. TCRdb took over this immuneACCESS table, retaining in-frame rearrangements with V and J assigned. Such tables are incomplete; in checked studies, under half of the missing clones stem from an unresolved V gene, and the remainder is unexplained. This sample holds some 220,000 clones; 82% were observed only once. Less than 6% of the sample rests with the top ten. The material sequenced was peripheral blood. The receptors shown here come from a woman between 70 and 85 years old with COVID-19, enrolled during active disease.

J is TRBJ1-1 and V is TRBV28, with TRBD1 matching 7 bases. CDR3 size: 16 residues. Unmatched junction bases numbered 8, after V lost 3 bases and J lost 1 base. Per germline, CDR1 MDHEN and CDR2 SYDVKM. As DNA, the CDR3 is TGTGCCAGCAGTTTCGCAGGACAGGTCCAGAACACTGAAGCTTTCTTT. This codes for CASSFAGQVQNTEAFF.

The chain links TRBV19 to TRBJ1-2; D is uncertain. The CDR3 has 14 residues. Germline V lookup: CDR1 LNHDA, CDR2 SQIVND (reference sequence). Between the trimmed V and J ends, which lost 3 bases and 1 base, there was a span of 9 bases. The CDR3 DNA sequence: TGTGCCAGTAGTATTCCAGGAAATAACTATGGCTACACCTTC. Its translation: CASSIPGNNYGYTF.

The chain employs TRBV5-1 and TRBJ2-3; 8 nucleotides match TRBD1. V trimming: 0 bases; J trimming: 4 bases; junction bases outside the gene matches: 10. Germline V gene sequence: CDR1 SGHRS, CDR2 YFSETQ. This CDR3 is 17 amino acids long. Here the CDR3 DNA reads TGCGCCAGCAGCTTGGACAGGGGGGCTAACATCGCAGATACGCAGTATTTT. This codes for CASSLDRGANIADTQYF.

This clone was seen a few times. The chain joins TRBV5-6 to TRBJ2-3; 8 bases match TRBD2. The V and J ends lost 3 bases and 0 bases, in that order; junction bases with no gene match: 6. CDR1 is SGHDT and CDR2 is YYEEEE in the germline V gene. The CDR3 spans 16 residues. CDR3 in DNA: TGTGCCAGCAGCTCCCGAGCTAGCGGGAGCACAGATACGCAGTATTTT. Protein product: CASSSRASGSTDTQYF.

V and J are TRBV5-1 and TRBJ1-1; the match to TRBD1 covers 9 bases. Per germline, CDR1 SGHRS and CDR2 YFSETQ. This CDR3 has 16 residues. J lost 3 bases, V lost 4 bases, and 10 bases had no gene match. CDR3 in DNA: TGCGCCAGCAGCCCGGGACAGGGTAGCCCCTACACTGAAGCTTTCTTT. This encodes CASSPGQGSPYTEAFF.

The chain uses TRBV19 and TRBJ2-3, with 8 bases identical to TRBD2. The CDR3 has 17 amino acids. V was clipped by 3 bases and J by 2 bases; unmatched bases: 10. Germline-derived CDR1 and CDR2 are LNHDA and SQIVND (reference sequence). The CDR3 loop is CASSMGLSGRATDTQYF. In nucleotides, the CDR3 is TGTGCCAGTAGTATGGGACTTTCCGGGAGGGCCACAGATACGCAGTATTTT.

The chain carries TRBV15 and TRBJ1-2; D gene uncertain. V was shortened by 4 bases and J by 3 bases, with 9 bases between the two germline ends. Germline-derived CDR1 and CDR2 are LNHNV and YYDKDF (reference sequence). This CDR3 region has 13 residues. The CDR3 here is CATSTLSDYGYTF. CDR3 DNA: TGTGCCACCAGCACCCTTAGTGACTATGGCTACACCTTC.

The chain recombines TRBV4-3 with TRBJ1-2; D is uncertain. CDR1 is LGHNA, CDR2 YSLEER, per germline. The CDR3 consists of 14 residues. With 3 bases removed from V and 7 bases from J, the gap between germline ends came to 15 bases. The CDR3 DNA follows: TGCGCCAGCAGCCAGGGTTTAGCCGGATTTGGCTACACCTTC. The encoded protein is CASSQGLAGFGYTF.